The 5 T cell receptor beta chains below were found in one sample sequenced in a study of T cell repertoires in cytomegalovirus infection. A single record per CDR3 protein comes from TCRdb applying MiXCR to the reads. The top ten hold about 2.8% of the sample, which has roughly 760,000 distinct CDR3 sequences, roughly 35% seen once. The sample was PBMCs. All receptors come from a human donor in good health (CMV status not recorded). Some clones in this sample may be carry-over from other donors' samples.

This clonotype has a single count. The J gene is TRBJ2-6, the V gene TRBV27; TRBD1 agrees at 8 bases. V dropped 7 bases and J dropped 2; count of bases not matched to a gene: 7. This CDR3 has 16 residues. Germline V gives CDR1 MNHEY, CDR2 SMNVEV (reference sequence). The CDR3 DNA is TGTGCCAGCATTGGTAGACAGGGGCCTGGGGCCAACGTCCTGACTTTC. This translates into CASIGRQGPGANVLTF.

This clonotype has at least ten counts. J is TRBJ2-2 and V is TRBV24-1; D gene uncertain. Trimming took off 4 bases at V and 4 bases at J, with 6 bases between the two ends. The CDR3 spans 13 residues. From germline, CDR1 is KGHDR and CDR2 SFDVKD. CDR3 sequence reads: CATSDGGTGELFF. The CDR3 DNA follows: TGTGCCACCAGTGACGGCGGCACCGGGGAGCTGTTTTTT.

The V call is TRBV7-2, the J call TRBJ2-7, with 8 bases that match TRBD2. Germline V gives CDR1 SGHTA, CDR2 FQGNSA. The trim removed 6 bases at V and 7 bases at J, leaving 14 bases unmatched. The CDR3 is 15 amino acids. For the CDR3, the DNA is TGTGCCAGCAGTCGATCCTCCGGGGGGGTCATGGAGCAGTACTTC. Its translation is CASSRSSGGVMEQYF.

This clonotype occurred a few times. The CDR3 protein is CASSPGQGMGQPQHF. CDR3 in DNA: TGTGCCAGCTCACCCGGACAGGGCATGGGTCAGCCCCAGCATTTT. V and J are TRBV18 and TRBJ1-5, with 8 bases lining up with TRBD1. The V gene end was trimmed by 3 bases and the J gene end by 6 bases; junction bases not matched to a gene: 7. The CDR3 loop spans 15 amino acids. Germline loops: CDR1 KGHSH, CDR2 LQKENI. The full variable domain, rest sourced from reference TRBV18 and TRBJ1-5, is NAGVMQNPRHLVRRRGQEARLRCSPMKGHSHVYWYRQLPEEGLKFMVYLQKENIIDESGMPKERFSAEFPKEGPSILRIQQVVRGDSAAYFCASSPGQGMGQPQHFGDGTRLSIL.

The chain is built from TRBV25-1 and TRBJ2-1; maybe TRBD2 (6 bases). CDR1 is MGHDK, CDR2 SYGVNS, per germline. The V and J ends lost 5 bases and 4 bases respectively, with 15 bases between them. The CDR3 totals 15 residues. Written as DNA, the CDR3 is TGTGCCAGCAGTACGGGCAGGAGGGGTTACAATGAGCAGTTCTTC. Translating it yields CASSTGRRGYNEQFF.